These 22 T cell receptor beta chains share one sample of origin, sequenced in a study of cytomegalovirus exposure and HLA in healthy donors (dated by TCRdb to 2016 to 2017). Libraries were built with the immunoSEQ multiplex PCR assay. For the multiplex PCR, a mixture combining 60 forward primers for TCR Vbeta segments and 13 reverse primers for TCR Jbeta segments was used. Not all clones reach the TCRdb copy of this immuneACCESS table, which keeps in-frame sequences only. Checked studies attribute under half of the gap to unresolved V genes and leave the rest unexplained. Across this sample there are about 180,000 clones, with 80% to 85% seen only once. The top ten clones comprise 1% of the sample. The sample was PBMCs. The receptors derive from a man aged 25 to 40 in good health and CMV-seronegative.

The J gene is TRBJ2-2, the V gene TRBV7-9, with 9 positions matching TRBD1. This CDR3 has 15 amino acids. From germline, CDR1 is SEHNR and CDR2 FQNEAQ (reference sequence). Trimming took 1 base from V and 6 from J; bases not matched to a gene: 3. The CDR3 DNA is TGTGCCAGCAGCTTAGAGGACAGGGGTGCCGGGGAGCTGTTTTTT. It encodes CASSLEDRGAGELFF.

This chain connects TRBV6-5 to TRBJ2-3, with unresolved D. Germline CDR1 MNHEY, CDR2 SVGAGI. This CDR3 is 13 amino acids long. Trimming removed 8 bases from V and 2 bases from J, with 11 bases in between. CDR3 DNA: TGTGCCAGCCGCCCCATCTACACAGATACGCAGTATTTT. Translating gives CASRPIYTDTQYF.

The V and J genes are TRBV10-3 and TRBJ2-2; D call uncertain. V was clipped by 4 bases and J by 0 bases, with 12 bases between them. The V gene's germline CDR1 is ENHRY and CDR2 SYGVKD. This CDR3 is 16 amino acids long. This CDR3 is CAISAITVANTGELFF. For the CDR3, the DNA is TGTGCCATCAGTGCGATCACCGTAGCGAACACCGGGGAGCTGTTTTTT.

The chain joins TRBV2 to TRBJ2-5, with a tentative D call TRBD1 (5 bases). Between the trimmed V and J ends, which lost 5 bases and 5 bases, there was a span of 15 bases. Per germline, CDR1 SNHLY and CDR2 FYNNEI. This CDR3 spans 14 amino acids. In DNA form, the CDR3 reads TGTGCCAGCAGTTTACAGGCGTTTGGGGAGACCCAGTACTTC. It encodes CASSLQAFGETQYF.

The chain carries TRBV5-6 and TRBJ1-1, with D unclear. The CDR3 is made up of 12 amino acids. Germline V lookup: CDR1 SGHDT, CDR2 YYEEEE. V was cut by 5 bases and J by 3 bases, with 8 bases left in between. CDR3 sequence (DNA): TGTGCCAGCAGTCCCGGTGACACTGAAGCTTTCTTT. Its protein product is CASSPGDTEAFF.

The chain carries TRBV28 and TRBJ1-2; D remains ambiguous. The CDR3 consists of 14 residues. From germline, CDR1 is MDHEN and CDR2 SYDVKM. The germline V and J ends were trimmed by 2 bases and 3 bases, with 10 bases remaining between them. CDR3 amino acids: CASSLLWTDYGYTF. CDR3 DNA sequence: TGTGCCAGCAGTTTACTTTGGACTGACTATGGCTACACCTTC.

This chain uses TRBV19 with TRBJ1-5; TRBD1 might be the D (5 bases). Trimming pared 4 bases from V and 6 bases from J, leaving 19 bases between. Germline V CDR1 and CDR2: LNHDA, SQIVND (reference sequence). The CDR3 is 16 residues long. The CDR3, as DNA: TGTGCCAGTAGTAAGAGCATAGACCAGGGCTTTCAGCCCCAGCATTTT. This translates into CASSKSIDQGFQPQHF.

A few counts support this clone. V and J are TRBV5-4 and TRBJ2-3; D call uncertain. The V end lost 3 bases, the J end lost 1 base, and 9 bases lay between the germline ends. The CDR3 is 14 residues long. CDR1 is SGHNT, CDR2 YYREEE, per germline (reference sequence). The CDR3 is CASSSRSGTDTQYF. CDR3 nucleotide sequence: TGTGCCAGCAGCTCCCGCTCGGGCACAGATACGCAGTATTTT.

This chain joins TRBV30 and TRBJ1-5, with a weak D call TRBD1 (5 bases). The length of the CDR3 is 14 residues. V was trimmed by 3 bases and J by 4 bases, leaving 13 bases between them. The V gene's germline CDR1 is GTSNPN and CDR2 SVGIG (reference sequence). The chain's CDR3 is CAWRSGTVNQPQHF. CDR3 in DNA: TGTGCCTGGAGAAGCGGGACCGTTAATCAGCCCCAGCATTTT.

Points on this clone: At one boundary the junction diverges from the germline segment, which might be a read error. V and J are TRBV27 and TRBJ1-2; weak D call: TRBD1 (5 bases). The CDR3 loop spans 13 amino acids. From germline, CDR1 is MNHEY and CDR2 SMNVEV (reference sequence). In DNA form, the CDR3 reads TGTGCCAGCAGTTTAGGGGCAGGGTTTGGCCACACCTTC. It translates to CASSLGAGFGHTF.

In this sample, this clone turned up once. The gene calls are TRBV6-1 and TRBJ2-3; 7 bases agree with TRBD1. V trimming: 4 bases; J trimming: 3 bases; junction bases outside the gene matches: 7. This CDR3 is 15 amino acids long. Germline-derived CDR1 and CDR2 are MNHNS and SASEGT. The CDR3 spells CASSGGQFHTDTQYF. Here the CDR3 DNA reads TGTGCCAGCAGTGGGGGACAGTTTCATACAGATACGCAGTATTTT.

V is TRBV2 and J is TRBJ2-7; D remains ambiguous. CDR3 length equals 13 residues. The ends were cut back, 6 bases at V and 4 bases at J, with 13 bases in the middle. Per the germline V gene, CDR1 is SNHLY and CDR2 is FYNNEI. For the CDR3, the DNA is TGTGCCAGCAGCCTGGCCGGGTATTACGAGCAGTACTTC. The encoded protein is CASSLAGYYEQYF.

This clone was counted a single time. The rearrangement uses TRBV10-2 and TRBJ2-6; a weak D match, TRBD2 (6 bases). The germline gives CDR1 WSHSY, CDR2 SAAADI. V shed 1 base and J shed 2 bases, with 9 bases lying between them. This CDR3 has 16 residues. The DNA for the CDR3 is TGCGCCAGCAGTGAGTATGGACTAACTGGGGCCAACGTCCTGACTTTC. It translates to CASSEYGLTGANVLTF.

V gene TRBV27 combines with J gene TRBJ1-5; TRBD1 is a possible D gene (5 bases). CDR3 length equals 16 residues. Trimming removed 1 base at V and 0 bases at J, with 10 bases between. The germline V gene encodes CDR1 MNHEY and CDR2 SMNVEV (reference sequence). The DNA of the CDR3 is TGTGCCAGCAGTTTATGGGGGAGGGGTAGCAATCAGCCCCAGCATTTT. Translated, it gives CASSLWGRGSNQPQHF.

J is TRBJ1-3 and V is TRBV28; D gene unclear. Germline CDR1 reads MDHEN; CDR2 reads SYDVKM. This CDR3 contains 15 residues. V was shortened by 6 bases and J by 0 bases, with 12 bases between the two germline ends. CDR3 amino acids: CASRKTLGSGNTIYF. The CDR3 nucleotides are TGTGCCAGCAGGAAAACTCTCGGCTCTGGAAACACCATATATTTT.

This clone showed up just a few times. The chain employs TRBV7-3 and TRBJ1-5; 9 positions agree with TRBD1. Trimming removed 5 bases from V and 1 base from J; junction bases left unmatched: 6. The CDR3 length is 16 residues. Germline V gene lookup returns CDR1 SGHTA and CDR2 FQGTGA. As DNA, the CDR3 is TGTGCCAGCAGCCCTCGGGACAGGGCCAGCAATCAGCCCCAGCATTTT. The encoded protein is CASSPRDRASNQPQHF.

The genes are TRBV6-5 and TRBJ2-7; TRBD1 agrees at 8 bases. J gave up 6 bases and V 5 bases, and 6 bases lay outside the gene matches. This CDR3 contains 13 residues. CDR1 is MNHEY, CDR2 SVGAGI, per germline. The CDR3 DNA reads as TGTGCCAGCAGTACGGACAGGGAAAGCGAGCAGTACTTC. Translation gives CASSTDRESEQYF.

This chain links TRBV11-2 with TRBJ2-7; weak D call: TRBD1 (5 bases). Trimming cost V 1 base and J 0 bases, with 16 bases left between them. This CDR3 has 17 residues. Germline assignment: CDR1 SGHAT and CDR2 FQNNGV. CDR3 sequence (DNA): TGTGCCAGCAGCTTAGGGTTTGCAGGGAAGAGCTCCTACGAGCAGTACTTC. Translated, it gives CASSLGFAGKSSYEQYF.

This chain uses TRBV25-1 with TRBJ2-7; the D gene is possibly TRBD2 (7 bases). Germline loops: CDR1 MGHDK, CDR2 SYGVNS. This CDR3 contains 14 residues. V was clipped by 1 base and J by 3 bases, with 10 bases between them. The CDR3 DNA is TGTGCCAGCAGTGAATCGGGGGGCCGCTACGAGCAGTACTTC. This codes for CASSESGGRYEQYF.

The sample holds a few counts of this clone. The chain joins TRBV5-1 to TRBJ1-2; 9 bases align to TRBD1. Germline-derived CDR1 and CDR2 are SGHRS and YFSETQ. The ends lost 0 bases at V and 7 bases at J; junction bases unmatched: 1. The CDR3 has 13 amino acids. The CDR3 DNA sequence: TGCGCCAGCAGCTTGGAGACAGGGGGTGGCTACACCTTC. Translating gives CASSLETGGGYTF.

The chain couples TRBV7-8 to TRBJ1-6, with TRBD1 matching 7 bases. The trim removed 3 bases at V and 9 bases at J, leaving 5 bases unmatched. The CDR3 length is 14 residues. CDR1 and CDR2 from the germline V gene are SGHVS and FQNEAQ. CDR3 sequence reads: CASSLTGSSSPLHF. In DNA, the CDR3 is TGTGCCAGCAGCTTGACAGGGTCGAGTTCACCCCTCCACTTT. The variable domain in full, completed from reference TRBV7-8 and TRBJ1-6, reads GAGVSQSPRYKVAKRGQDVALRCDPISGHVSLFWYQQALGQGPEFLTYFQNEAQLDKSGLPSDRFFAERPEGSVSTLKIQRTQQEDSAVYLCASSLTGSSSPLHFGNGTRLTVT.

J is TRBJ2-2 and V is TRBV5-1, with TRBD1 identical over 7 bases. CDR1 is SGHRS, CDR2 YFSETQ, per germline. The junction had 13 bases not matched to a gene; V was cut back by 2 bases and J by 0 bases. The CDR3 runs 19 residues. CDR3 sequence: CASSFRAGTAKANTGELFF. As DNA, the CDR3 is TGCGCCAGCAGCTTTAGAGCTGGGACAGCGAAAGCGAACACCGGGGAGCTGTTTTTT.